These 8 T cell receptor beta chains share one sample of origin, sequenced in a study of shared clonotypes between healthy human individuals. The protocol was immunoSEQ multiplex PCR, while the TCRdb copy is restricted to in-frame clones and leaves out a portion. In the table there are about 680,000 clones, around 78% of which are singletons. The source material was memory CD4+ T cells sorted from blood. Subset given: CD45RA-negative fraction. These receptors originate from a woman aged 25 to 45 in good health.

This chain connects TRBV19 to TRBJ1-1; 7 nucleotides match TRBD1. In germline, CDR1 is LNHDA, CDR2 SQIVND (reference sequence). V dropped 7 bases and J dropped 4; count of bases not matched to a gene: 9. The CDR3 has 14 amino acids. The CDR3 nucleotides read TGTGCCAGTACCCCGACAGGGCTCGGCACTGAAGCTTTCTTT. Residues: CASTPTGLGTEAFF.

The chain recombines TRBV7-8 with TRBJ2-7; D not resolved. The CDR3 length is 14 residues. The germline V and J ends were trimmed by 2 bases and 0 bases, with 8 bases remaining between them. The germline V gene has CDR1 SGHVS and CDR2 FQNEAQ. The CDR3 bases are TGTGCCAGCAGCTTAACACGGACCTCCTACGAGCAGTACTTC. Translated: CASSLTRTSYEQYF.

The chain has TRBV27 and TRBJ1-1, with D tentatively TRBD1 (6 bases). CDR3 size: 16 residues. The germline V gene encodes CDR1 MNHEY and CDR2 SMNVEV (reference sequence). Trimming left V 3 bases short and J 1 base short, with 15 bases between. CDR3 bases: TGTGCCAGCAGTTTTCCCTACAGGGTAGGGAACACTGAAGCTTTCTTT. The encoded protein is CASSFPYRVGNTEAFF.

The genes are TRBV4-2 and TRBJ1-2; possibly TRBD1 for D (6 bases). The length of the CDR3 is 18 residues. Deletions cut 0 bases from V and 3 bases from J, with 20 bases between. Germline V CDR1 and CDR2: LGHNA, YNFKEQ. In DNA, the CDR3 is TGTGCCAGCAGCCAAGATTACCCCGGGGCAGGGGCCCACTATGGCTACACCTTC. It translates to CASSQDYPGAGAHYGYTF.

V usage is TRBV6-5 and J usage is TRBJ2-7; TRBD1 agrees at 11 bases. This CDR3 contains 16 residues. V trimming: 2 bases; J trimming: 3 bases; junction bases outside the gene matches: 6. The germline V gene has CDR1 MNHEY and CDR2 SVGAGI. The CDR3: CASSYQPGTGGYEQYF. The CDR3 bases are TGTGCCAGCAGTTACCAACCCGGGACAGGGGGCTACGAGCAGTACTTC.

The rearrangement joins TRBV2 to TRBJ1-2, with D maybe TRBD1 (5 bases). Trimming cost V 5 bases and J 8 bases, with 15 bases left between them. Per germline, CDR1 SNHLY and CDR2 FYNNEI. The CDR3 totals 13 residues. The CDR3 reads CASSYRGLEGYTF. The DNA for the CDR3 is TGTGCCAGCAGTTACCGGGGCCTAGAGGGCTACACCTTC.

V and J are TRBV25-1 and TRBJ2-7, with 7 positions matching TRBD1. The CDR3 spans 14 residues. V lost 3 bases and J lost 3; bases outside the gene matches: 5. CDR1 is MGHDK and CDR2 is SYGVNS in the germline V gene. In DNA form, the CDR3 reads TGTGCCAGCAGTGAGAGGGGACAGAGCTACGAGCAGTACTTC. Protein: CASSERGQSYEQYF.

A few counts support this clone. V gene TRBV19 combines with J gene TRBJ2-1; 7 positions agree with TRBD1. Germline V CDR1 and CDR2: LNHDA, SQIVND (reference sequence). CDR3 length: 14 residues. V lost 6 bases to trimming and J lost 4 bases; unmatched junction nucleotides: 6. The CDR3 bases are TGTGCCAGTAGCGAACAGGGGCCTTACAATGAGCAGTTCTTC. It translates to CASSEQGPYNEQFF. The full variable domain, its missing parts supplied by reference TRBV19 and TRBJ2-1, is DGGITQSPKYLFRKEGQNVTLSCEQNLNHDAMYWYRQDPGQGLRLIYYSQIVNDFQKGDIAEGYSVSREKKESFPLTVTSAQKNPTAFYLCASSEQGPYNEQFFGPGTRLTVL.